Each of the 30 T cell receptor beta chains below was sequenced from the same sample in a study of blood T cell repertoires in COVID-19. This table comes from immunoSEQ multiplex PCR, and its TCRdb copy is limited to in-frame clones, with some not included. The sample yields tens of thousands of clones, 78% seen once. Sequencing input: peripheral blood. The source of these receptors is a man aged 65 to 79 with COVID-19, enrolled during active disease.

The V gene is TRBV28, the J gene TRBJ2-7; D not resolved. Trimming removed 3 bases at V and 4 bases at J, with 10 bases between. Germline assignment: CDR1 MDHEN and CDR2 SYDVKM. The CDR3 is 13 residues long. CDR3: CASSFVVGYEQYF. Here the CDR3 DNA reads TGTGCCAGCAGTTTTGTAGTTGGTTACGAGCAGTACTTC.

This clone occurred a few times. The V gene is TRBV4-3, the J gene TRBJ2-1; 7 nucleotides align to TRBD2. The CDR3 length is 14 residues. From germline, CDR1 is LGHNA and CDR2 YSLEER. V shed 3 bases and J 9 bases; nucleotides not matched to a gene: 8. DNA for the CDR3: TGCGCCAGCAGCCAGGCTTTGGGAGGGGCTGAGCAGTTCTTC. This gives the protein CASSQALGGAEQFF.

This chain's CDR3 is CASSFGGTTEAFF. Here the CDR3 DNA reads TGTGCCAGCAGTTTTGGAGGGACCACTGAAGCTTTCTTT. The V and J genes are TRBV28 and TRBJ1-1; D might be TRBD1 (5 bases). From germline, CDR1 is MDHEN and CDR2 SYDVKM. The V end was cut by 3 bases, the J end by 4 bases, with 9 bases between. This CDR3 contains 13 residues.

The rearrangement uses TRBV4-2 and TRBJ2-3, with D maybe TRBD1 (6 bases). CDR1 is LGHNA, CDR2 YNFKEQ, per germline. V was pared by 1 base and J by 1 base, with 9 bases between. CDR3 length equals 15 residues. The CDR3 here is CASSQVGAGTDTQYF. The CDR3 DNA reads as TGTGCCAGCAGCCAAGTGGGGGCAGGCACAGATACGCAGTATTTT.

The sample holds a few counts of this clone. The DNA for the CDR3 is TGTGCCAGTAGTAGGGGGGGAGCTGAAGCTTTCTTT. Translated: CASSRGGAEAFF. The chain is built from TRBV19 and TRBJ1-1, with TRBD1 as a possible D gene (5 bases). Germline CDR1 is LNHDA and CDR2 is SQIVND (reference sequence). V was clipped by 4 bases and J by 6 bases, with 9 bases between them. CDR3 length: 12 residues.

This rearrangement joins TRBV29-1 to TRBJ1-3; a weak D match, TRBD1 (6 bases). The CDR3 has 13 amino acids. Germline V CDR1 and CDR2: SQVTM, ANQGSEA. Trimming took off 6 bases at V and 0 bases at J, with 9 bases between the two ends. As DNA, the CDR3 is TGCAGCGTCAGGGGAAACTCTGGAAACACCATATATTTT. The encoded protein is CSVRGNSGNTIYF.

In its sample, this clone was seen many times. The rearrangement uses TRBV18 and TRBJ2-2; D uncertain. The V end lost 3 bases, the J end lost 0 bases, and 11 bases lay between the germline ends. The CDR3 runs to 16 residues. Looked up from germline, CDR1 is KGHSH and CDR2 is LQKENI. The CDR3 sequence is CASSPFGRTNTGELFF. For the CDR3, the DNA is TGTGCCAGCTCACCCTTTGGCAGAACGAACACCGGGGAGCTGTTTTTT.

Notes on this clone: At one end, the junction sequence differs from germline, possibly due to a read error. The rearrangement links TRBV5-6 to TRBJ2-7, with 8 bases aligning to TRBD2. Germline assignment: CDR1 SGHDT and CDR2 YYEEEE. The CDR3 runs 13 residues. The CDR3 loop reads CASSGLASSEQYF. CDR3 DNA: TGTGCCAGCAGTGGACTAGCCTCCTCCGAGCAGTACTTC.

The V call is TRBV3-1 (or the pseudogene TRBV3-2), the J call TRBJ2-7; D call uncertain. V was shortened by 0 bases and J by 9 bases, with 18 bases between the two germline ends. This CDR3 comprises 15 residues. Germline CDR1 and CDR2: LGHDT and YNNKEL (reference sequence). CDR3 in amino acids: CASSQDTVQAFRQYF. The CDR3 DNA follows: TGTGCCAGCAGCCAAGATACCGTGCAGGCGTTTAGGCAGTACTTC.

This chain links TRBV7-2 with TRBJ2-7, with 13 bases lining up with TRBD2. Germline values: CDR1 SGHTA, CDR2 FQGNSA. This CDR3 has 16 residues. V lost 5 bases and J lost 1; bases outside the gene matches: 5. The CDR3 spells CASSRPTSGRSYEQYF. CDR3 DNA: TGTGCCAGCAGCCGCCCGACTAGCGGGAGGTCCTACGAGCAGTACTTC.

The rearrangement uses TRBV28 and TRBJ2-5; tentative D call: TRBD2 (6 bases). CDR3 length: 14 residues. Trimming left V 6 bases short and J 2 bases short, with 13 bases between. CDR1 and CDR2 from the germline V gene are MDHEN and SYDVKM. This CDR3 reads CASSSRGLQETQYF. The CDR3 region has the DNA TGTGCCAGCAGCTCCCGGGGGTTACAAGAGACCCAGTACTTC.

The chain links TRBV21-1 to TRBJ2-5; the table gives TRBD1 as D, unverified against the DNA. TRBV21-1 counts as a pseudogene. This CDR3 contains 15 residues. CDR3 sequence (DNA): TGTGCCAGCAGCGCGCGGGACAGAGGACAAGAGACCCAGTACTTC. Translation: CASSARDRGQETQYF.

The chain combines TRBV7-9 with TRBJ2-7; a possible D gene is TRBD1 (5 bases). This CDR3 comprises 12 residues. The germline V gene has CDR1 SEHNR and CDR2 FQNEAQ (reference sequence). V was cut by 4 bases and J by 3 bases, with 7 bases left in between. The CDR3 protein is CASSSTGYEQYF. The CDR3 coding sequence is TGTGCCAGCAGCTCCACAGGCTACGAGCAGTACTTC.

The chain carries TRBV5-1 and TRBJ2-3; D may be TRBD1 (6 bases). Trimming left V 4 bases short and J 1 base short, with 10 bases between. This CDR3 spans 14 amino acids. Germline CDR1 and CDR2: SGHRS and YFSETQ. The DNA for the CDR3 is TGCGCCAGCAGCGAACGACAGGGCACAGATACGCAGTATTTT. Its translation: CASSERQGTDTQYF.

J is TRBJ2-1 and V is TRBV5-1; TRBD2 matches 10 bases. V was pared by 5 bases and J by 15 bases, with 17 bases of the junction left unmatched. Germline-derived CDR1 and CDR2 are SGHRS and YFSETQ. The CDR3 length is 15 residues. The CDR3 sequence is CASSRNLAGEEGLFF. The CDR3 nucleotides read TGCGCCAGCAGTCGCAACCTAGCGGGAGAAGAGGGCCTGTTCTTC.

The chain couples TRBV1 to TRBJ2-7; the table gives TRBD1 as D, unverified against the DNA. TRBV1 is an annotated pseudogene. This CDR3 has 18 residues. For the CDR3, the DNA is TGCACCAGCAGCCAGATCAGGGATGGCGAGTCCCTAAAACCCGAGCAGTACTTC. Protein product: CTSSQIRDGESLKPEQYF.

V gene TRBV27 combines with J gene TRBJ2-7, with 8 bases fitting TRBD1. The trim removed 4 bases at V and 4 bases at J, leaving 9 bases unmatched. From germline, CDR1 is MNHEY and CDR2 SMNVEV (reference sequence). CDR3 length: 15 amino acids. CDR3 amino acids: CASSSPGTGIYEQYF. CDR3 bases: TGTGCCAGCAGTTCCCCCGGGACAGGAATATACGAGCAGTACTTC.

The V gene is TRBV3-1 (or the pseudogene TRBV3-2), the J gene TRBJ1-1; possible D gene TRBD1, 5 bases. CDR1 is LGHDT, CDR2 YNNKEL, per germline (reference sequence). The CDR3 totals 15 residues. Trimming removed 4 bases from V and 0 bases from J, with 12 bases in between. The CDR3 nucleotides read TGTGCCAGCAGCCGACGGGACTTCATGAACACTGAAGCTTTCTTT. Translated: CASSRRDFMNTEAFF.

CDR3 region: CASSRGLNTIYF. The CDR3 coding sequence is TGTGCCAGCAGTCGGGGATTGAACACCATATATTTT. The chain has TRBV12-3 or TRBV12-4 and TRBJ1-3, with D unclear. The V end lost 5 bases, the J end lost 7 bases, and 9 bases lay between the germline ends. The CDR3 has 12 amino acids.

J is TRBJ2-1 and V is TRBV9, with TRBD2 identical over 11 bases. The germline V gene encodes CDR1 SGDLS and CDR2 YYNGEE. V was pared by 0 bases and J by 4 bases, with 15 bases of the junction left unmatched. This CDR3 comprises 20 residues. The CDR3 here is CASSVGLAGGLPLSYNEQFF. CDR3 DNA sequence: TGTGCCAGCAGCGTAGGCCTAGCGGGGGGCCTACCTTTGAGTTACAATGAGCAGTTCTTC.

J is TRBJ1-2 and V is TRBV6-1; 8 nucleotides match TRBD1. Germline CDR1 and CDR2: MNHNS and SASEGT. V shed 6 bases, J shed 4 bases, and the junction held 7 bases outside the gene matches. This CDR3 is 14 amino acids long. The CDR3 DNA sequence: TGTGCCAGCAGGGATACAGGGGGTTTCTATGGCTACACCTTC. Encoded protein: CASRDTGGFYGYTF.

The chain couples TRBV18 to TRBJ2-7, with a tentative D call TRBD2 (5 bases). This CDR3 comprises 15 residues. Trimming left V 3 bases short and J 2 bases short, with 14 bases between. Germline lookup yields CDR1 KGHSH and CDR2 LQKENI. The DNA of the CDR3 is TGTGCCAGCTCACCGTCGCACGGGGAGACCTACGAGCAGTACTTC. This codes for CASSPSHGETYEQYF.

This clone was seen more than once but under ten times. The V and J genes are TRBV27 and TRBJ1-4, with TRBD1 matching 7 bases. The length of the CDR3 is 17 residues. The ends lost 8 bases at V and 0 bases at J; junction bases unmatched: 12. The germline V gene encodes CDR1 MNHEY and CDR2 SMNVEV (reference sequence). The CDR3 is CASGRDRTTATNEKLFF. In DNA, the CDR3 is TGTGCCAGCGGAAGGGACAGAACAACGGCAACTAATGAAAAACTGTTTTTT.

The rearrangement links TRBV5-6 to TRBJ2-2, with TRBD1 matching 12 bases. The germline V gene encodes CDR1 SGHDT and CDR2 YYEEEE. CDR3 length equals 17 residues. Trimming at V came to 1 base and at J to 3 bases, leaving 4 bases not matched to a gene. The CDR3: CASSLLGQGAYTGELFF. CDR3 nucleotide sequence: TGTGCCAGCAGCTTGTTGGGACAGGGGGCGTACACCGGGGAGCTGTTTTTT.

The V call is TRBV5-5, the J call TRBJ2-1, with TRBD2 matching over 7 bases. V gave up 6 bases and J gave up 5 bases; unmatched junction bases: 14. CDR3 size: 16 residues. CDR1 SGHKS and CDR2 YYEKEE come from the germline V gene (reference sequence). CDR3 bases: TGTGCCAGCAAACCCTCAGTTGGGGGGGGAAACAATGAGCAGTTCTTC. Translated, it gives CASKPSVGGGNNEQFF.

The chain carries TRBV27 and TRBJ1-2; 9 bases are a match to TRBD1. Trimming took 6 bases from V and 4 from J; bases not matched to a gene: 3. This CDR3 is 13 amino acids long. Germline V CDR1 and CDR2: MNHEY, SMNVEV (reference sequence). The CDR3 nucleotides are TGTGCCAGCAGGCCGACAGGGGGCTATGGCTACACCTTC. Translation: CASRPTGGYGYTF.

CDR3 region: CASLGVGRGTGAWDYGYTF. The CDR3 nucleotides read TGTGCCAGCTTGGGGGTCGGACGGGGGACTGGGGCTTGGGACTATGGCTACACCTTC. This chain uses TRBV2 with TRBJ1-2; D possibly corresponds to TRBD1 (5 bases). From germline, CDR1 is SNHLY and CDR2 FYNNEI. The CDR3 is 19 amino acids. V lost 8 bases, J lost 3 bases, and 31 bases lay in between.

The J gene is TRBJ1-6, the V gene TRBV6-5, with TRBD1 identical over 9 bases. This CDR3 contains 14 residues. V lost 2 bases, J lost 8 bases, and 1 base stayed unmatched. Germline loops: CDR1 MNHEY, CDR2 SVGAGI. The CDR3 nucleotides read TGTGCCAGCAGTTACCGGACAGGGGATTCACCCCTCCACTTT. This encodes CASSYRTGDSPLHF.

V gene TRBV6-6 combines with J gene TRBJ1-2; perhaps TRBD1 as D (5 bases). Germline CDR1 is MNHNY and CDR2 is SVGAGI (reference sequence). V was pared by 5 bases and J by 8 bases, with 15 bases between. CDR3 length: 13 residues. The CDR3 bases are TGTGCCAGCAGTCCTTGGGGGGTCGACGGCTACACCTTC. Translation gives CASSPWGVDGYTF.

To note about this clone: Mismatch with germline at one junction end may stem from a read error. J is TRBJ2-5 and V is TRBV18; perhaps TRBD1 as D (5 bases). Germline V gene data show CDR1 as KGHSH and CDR2 as LQKENI. The CDR3 runs to 15 residues. The DNA of the CDR3 is TGTGCCTGCTCACCAAGGGGTTACAGTGAAGAGACCCTGTACTTC. It yields the protein CACSPRGYSEETLYF.